One T cell receptor (beta chain) is described in this entry. The protocol was immunoSEQ multiplex PCR, while the TCRdb copy is restricted to in-frame clones and leaves out a portion. Of fewer than 140,000 clones in the sample, about 88% were seen once. This specimen comes from a study of cytomegalovirus exposure and HLA in healthy donors. Looked up from germline, CDR1 is WSHSY and CDR2 is SAAADI. The trim removed 6 bases at V and 4 bases at J, leaving 4 bases unmatched. This CDR3 is 14 amino acids long. The TCR originated in a woman between 18 and 30 years old in good health and CMV-seropositive. The chain recombines TRBV10-2 with TRBJ2-2; 8 nucleotides agree with TRBD1. The source material was PBMCs. CDR3 DNA sequence: TGCGCCAGCAGGCAGGGGGCTCCCACCGGGGAGCTGTTTTTT. Translating gives CASRQGAPTGELFF.